The T cell receptor (beta chain) described here comes from a study of shared clonotypes between healthy human individuals. Whole-study context: Ranging from 18 to 49 in age, donors were two women and a few men. Each donor contributed plates that comprised three CD4 naive, three CD4 memory, two CD8 naive and one CD8 memory.

Germline V gene lookup returns CDR1 SGHNT and CDR2 YYREEE (reference sequence). There are 15 residues in the CDR3. V shed 6 bases and J 1 base; nucleotides not matched to a gene: 9. This clone was observed a handful of times. The DNA input per sorted-subset replicate PCR was about 190 ng, corresponding to around 30,000 T cell genomes. Methods used by the authors: Owing to the provision of junction-only sequences devoid of quality scores by immunoSEQ, filtering differed. Repertoires were generated with immunoSEQ multiplex PCR, while TCRdb's copy carries only in-frame clones and drops some. V and J calls plus clone size are reproduced from that table; the DNA served to infer D and trimming. Here the sample spans approximately 1,000,000 clones, 70% to 80% being singletons.

This receptor was identified in a man aged 18-30 years in good health. Some clones in this sample may be carry-over from other donors' samples. Sample: memory CD4+ T cells from PBMCs. Subset described: CD45RA-negative fraction. J is TRBJ1-1 and V is TRBV5-4; 7 positions agree with TRBD1. The CDR3 DNA reads TGTGCCAGCACCCCCCCCGGGACAGAGAACACTGAAGCTTTCTTT. Translating it yields CASTPPGTENTEAFF.